This entry is about one T cell receptor beta chain. The antigen is not known. This record comes from a study of cytomegalovirus exposure and HLA in healthy donors. Germline values: CDR1 SGHRS, CDR2 YFSETQ. There are 15 residues in the CDR3. Trimming cost V 2 bases and J 0 bases; bases outside gene matches: 1. 60 Vbeta and 13 Jbeta primers were used in PCR. Method: immunoSEQ multiplex PCR; TCRdb's copy keeps in-frame clones and lacks some. The sample shows 150,000 to 200,000 clones, 65% to 85% of them seen only once. General study points: Rates of TCR association differed by HLA locus in a later analysis, with DRB1 highest and HLA-C lowest. The study listed roughly 160 cytomegalovirus-associated TCR beta chains. Later on, analysis showed that most CMV-associated TCR beta chains appeared to be HLA-restricted. The dataset shows that most TCR sequences were rare, while some public TCRs occurred in many donors.

Sequences were obtained from PBMCs. The origin of this receptor is a woman aged 50 to 60 in good health and CMV-seropositive. The gene calls are TRBV5-1 and TRBJ1-4; 7 nucleotides agree with TRBD1. The CDR3 reads CASSFGQATNEKLFF. The CDR3 DNA reads TGCGCCAGCAGCTTTGGACAGGCAACTAATGAAAAACTGTTTTTT.